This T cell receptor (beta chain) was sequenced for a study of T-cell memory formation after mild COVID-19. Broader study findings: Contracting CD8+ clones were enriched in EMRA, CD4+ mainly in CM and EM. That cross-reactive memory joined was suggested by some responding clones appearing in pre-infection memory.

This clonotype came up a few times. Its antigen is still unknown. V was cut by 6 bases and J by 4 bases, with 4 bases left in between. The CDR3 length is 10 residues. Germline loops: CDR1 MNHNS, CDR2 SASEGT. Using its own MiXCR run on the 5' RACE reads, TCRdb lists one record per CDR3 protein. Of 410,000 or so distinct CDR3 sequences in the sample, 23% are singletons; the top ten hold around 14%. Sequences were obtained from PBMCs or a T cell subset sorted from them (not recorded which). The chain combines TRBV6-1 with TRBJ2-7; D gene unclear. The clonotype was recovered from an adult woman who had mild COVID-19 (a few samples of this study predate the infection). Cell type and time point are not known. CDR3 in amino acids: CASRKYEQYF. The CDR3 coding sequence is TGTGCCAGCAGGAAGTACGAGCAGTACTTC.